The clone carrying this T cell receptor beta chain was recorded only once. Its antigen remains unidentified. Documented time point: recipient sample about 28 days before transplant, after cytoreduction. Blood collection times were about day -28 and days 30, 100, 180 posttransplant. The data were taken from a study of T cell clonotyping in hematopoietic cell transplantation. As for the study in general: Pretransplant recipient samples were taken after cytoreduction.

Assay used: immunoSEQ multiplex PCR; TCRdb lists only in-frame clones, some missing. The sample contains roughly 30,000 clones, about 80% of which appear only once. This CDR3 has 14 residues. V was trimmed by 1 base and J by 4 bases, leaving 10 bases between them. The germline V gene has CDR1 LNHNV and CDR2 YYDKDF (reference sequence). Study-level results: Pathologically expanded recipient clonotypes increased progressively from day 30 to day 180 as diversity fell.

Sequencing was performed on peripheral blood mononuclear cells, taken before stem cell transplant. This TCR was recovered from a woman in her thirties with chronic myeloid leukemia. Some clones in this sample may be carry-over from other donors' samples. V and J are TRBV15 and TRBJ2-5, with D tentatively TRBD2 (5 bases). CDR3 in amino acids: CATSRVSGPETQYF. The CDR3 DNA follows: TGTGCCACCAGCAGAGTCAGCGGCCCAGAGACCCAGTACTTC.